This T cell receptor beta chain was profiled in a study of Graves' ophthalmopathy and Graves' hyperthyroidism. Notes on the study in general: Predictions made by the model for ophthalmopathy progression reached 70% to 71% sensitivity and approximately 78% specificity. Blood also contained most of the expanded thyroid clonotypes above 0.001 frequency.

Ophthalmopathy donors were characterized by moderate-to-severe activity, CAS of at least 3, NOSPECS of at least 4, and duration under 3 months. From RNA, the CDR3 regions of TCR beta chains were amplified and sequenced. Second-round multiplex PCR followed a first-round RT-PCR using HTBI primers. TCRdb re-derived calls from the multiplex PCR reads in MiXCR, one entry per CDR3 protein. The sample lists roughly 230,000 distinct CDR3 sequences, about 22% occurring once. The germline gives CDR1 SGHRS, CDR2 YFSETQ. CDR3 length: 15 amino acids. Trimming cost V 2 bases and J 6 bases, with 14 bases left between them. A few counts support this clonotype. The antigen is not known.

The chain has TRBV5-1 and TRBJ2-2, with D hard to call. Sequenced sample: peripheral blood. The clonotype comes from a woman aged 50 to 60 with Graves' ophthalmopathy. As DNA, the CDR3 is TGCGCCAGCAGCTTCTCAAGGACGGGCCCCGGGGAGCTGTTTTTT. Encoded protein: CASSFSRTGPGELFF.